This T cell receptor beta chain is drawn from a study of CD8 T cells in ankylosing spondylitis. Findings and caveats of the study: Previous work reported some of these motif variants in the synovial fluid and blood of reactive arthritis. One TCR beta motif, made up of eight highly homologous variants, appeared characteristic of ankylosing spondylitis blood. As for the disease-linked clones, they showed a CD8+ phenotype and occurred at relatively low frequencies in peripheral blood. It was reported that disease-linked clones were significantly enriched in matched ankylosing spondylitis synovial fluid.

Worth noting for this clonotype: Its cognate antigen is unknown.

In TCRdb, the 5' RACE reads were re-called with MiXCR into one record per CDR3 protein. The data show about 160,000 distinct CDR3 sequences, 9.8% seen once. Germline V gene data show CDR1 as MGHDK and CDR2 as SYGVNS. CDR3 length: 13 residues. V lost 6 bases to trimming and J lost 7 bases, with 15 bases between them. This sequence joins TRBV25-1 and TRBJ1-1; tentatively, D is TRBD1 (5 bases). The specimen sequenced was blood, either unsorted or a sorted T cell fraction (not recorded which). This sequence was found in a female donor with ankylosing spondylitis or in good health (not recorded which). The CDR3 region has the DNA TGTGCCAGCAGCGTCGGGACTGCCAATGAAGCTTTCTTT. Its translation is CASSVGTANEAFF.